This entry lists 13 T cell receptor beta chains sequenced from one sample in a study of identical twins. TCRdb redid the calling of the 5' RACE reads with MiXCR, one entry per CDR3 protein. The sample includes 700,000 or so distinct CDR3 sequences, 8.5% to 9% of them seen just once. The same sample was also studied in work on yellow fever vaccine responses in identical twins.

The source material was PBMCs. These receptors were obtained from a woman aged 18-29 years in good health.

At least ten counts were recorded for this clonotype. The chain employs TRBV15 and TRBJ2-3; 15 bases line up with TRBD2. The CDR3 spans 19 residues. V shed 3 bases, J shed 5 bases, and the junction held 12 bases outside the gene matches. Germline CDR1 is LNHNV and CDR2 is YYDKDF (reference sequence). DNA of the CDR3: TGTGCCACCAGCAGCCCCGGACTAGCGGGGGGGCCAAGTGAAGATACGCAGTATTTT. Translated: CATSSPGLAGGPSEDTQYF.

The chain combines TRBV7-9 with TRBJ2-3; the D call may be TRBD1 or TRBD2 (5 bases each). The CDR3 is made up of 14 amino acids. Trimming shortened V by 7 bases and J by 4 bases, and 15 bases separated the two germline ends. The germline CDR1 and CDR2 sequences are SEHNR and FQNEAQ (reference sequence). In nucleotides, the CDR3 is TGTGCCAGCACCCAGGGTCTAGCCCCAGATACGCAGTATTTT. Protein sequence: CASTQGLAPDTQYF.

The DNA for the CDR3 is TGCAGCGGACTAGCGGGGGGGCCGGAGACCCAGTACTTC. Translation gives CSGLAGGPETQYF. The gene calls are TRBV29-1 and TRBJ2-5, with 14 bases aligning to TRBD2. Losses at the gene ends were 7 bases for V and 5 bases for J; bases not matched to a gene: 3. CDR1 is SQVTM, CDR2 ANQGSEA, per germline. This CDR3 is 13 amino acids long. The full variable domain, in which reference TRBV29-1 and TRBJ2-5 provide the parts outside the CDR3, is SAVISQKPSRDICQRGTSLTIQCQVDSQVTMMFWYRQQPGQSLTLIATANQGSEATYESGFVIDKFPISRPNLTFSTLTVSNMSPEDSSIYLCSGLAGGPETQYFGPGTRLLVL.

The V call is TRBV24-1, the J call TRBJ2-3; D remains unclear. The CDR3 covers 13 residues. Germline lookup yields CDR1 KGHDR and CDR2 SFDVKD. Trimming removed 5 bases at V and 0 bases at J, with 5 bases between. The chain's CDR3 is CATSAASTDTQYF. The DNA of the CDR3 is TGTGCCACCAGTGCGGCGAGCACAGATACGCAGTATTTT.

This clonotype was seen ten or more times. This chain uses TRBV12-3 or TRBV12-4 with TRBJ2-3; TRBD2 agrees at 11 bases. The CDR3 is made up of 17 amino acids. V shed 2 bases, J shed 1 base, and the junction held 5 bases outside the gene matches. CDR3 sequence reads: CASSLQMTSGGTDTQYF. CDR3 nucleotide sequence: TGTGCCAGCAGTTTACAGATGACTAGCGGGGGCACAGATACGCAGTATTTT.

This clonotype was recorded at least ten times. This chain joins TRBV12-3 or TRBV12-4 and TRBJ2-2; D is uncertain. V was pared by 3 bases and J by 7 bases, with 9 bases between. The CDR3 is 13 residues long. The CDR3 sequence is CASSFVPNGELFF. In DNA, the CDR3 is TGTGCCAGCAGTTTTGTCCCCAACGGGGAGCTGTTTTTT.

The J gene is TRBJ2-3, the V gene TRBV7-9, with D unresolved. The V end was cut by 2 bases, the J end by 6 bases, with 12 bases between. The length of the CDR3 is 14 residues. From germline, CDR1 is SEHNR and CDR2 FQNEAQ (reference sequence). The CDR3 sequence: CASSLRLPQDTQYF. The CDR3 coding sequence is TGTGCCAGCAGCTTACGCCTACCCCAGGATACGCAGTATTTT.

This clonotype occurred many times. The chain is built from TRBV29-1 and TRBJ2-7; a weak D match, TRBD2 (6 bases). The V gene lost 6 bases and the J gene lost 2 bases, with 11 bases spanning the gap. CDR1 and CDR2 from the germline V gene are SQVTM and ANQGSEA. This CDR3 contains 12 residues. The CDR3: CSVRDGTYEQYF. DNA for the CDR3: TGCAGCGTGCGGGACGGGACCTACGAGCAGTACTTC.

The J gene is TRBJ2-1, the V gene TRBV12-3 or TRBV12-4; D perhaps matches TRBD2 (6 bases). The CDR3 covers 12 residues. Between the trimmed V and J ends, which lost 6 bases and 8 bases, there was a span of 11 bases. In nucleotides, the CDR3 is TGTGCCAGCAGCCCATGGGGGGATGAGCAGTTCTTC. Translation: CASSPWGDEQFF.

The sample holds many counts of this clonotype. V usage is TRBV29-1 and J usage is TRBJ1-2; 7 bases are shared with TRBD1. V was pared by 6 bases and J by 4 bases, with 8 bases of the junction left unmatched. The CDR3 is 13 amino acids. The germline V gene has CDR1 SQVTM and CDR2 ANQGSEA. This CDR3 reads CSVAGTVVYGYTF. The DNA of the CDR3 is TGCAGCGTAGCTGGGACAGTAGTCTATGGCTACACCTTC.

CDR3 region: CASDHSEFSYEQYF. The CDR3 DNA sequence: TGTGCCAGCGATCACAGCGAATTTTCCTACGAGCAGTACTTC. The chain joins TRBV7-9 to TRBJ2-7; D uncertain. The germline gives CDR1 SEHNR, CDR2 FQNEAQ (reference sequence). There are 14 residues in the CDR3. The V end lost 8 bases, the J end lost 1 base, and 15 bases lay between the germline ends.

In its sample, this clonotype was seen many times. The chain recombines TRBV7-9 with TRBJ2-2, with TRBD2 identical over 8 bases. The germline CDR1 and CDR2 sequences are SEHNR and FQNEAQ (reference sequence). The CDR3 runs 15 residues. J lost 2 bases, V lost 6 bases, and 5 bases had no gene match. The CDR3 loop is CASSLAGENTGELFF. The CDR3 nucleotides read TGTGCCAGCAGTCTAGCGGGTGAAAACACCGGGGAGCTGTTTTTT.

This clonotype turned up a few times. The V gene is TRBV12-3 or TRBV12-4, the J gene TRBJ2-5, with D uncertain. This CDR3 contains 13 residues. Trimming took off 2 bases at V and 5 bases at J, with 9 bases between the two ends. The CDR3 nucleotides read TGTGCCAGCAGTTTAAAAGTGCGGGAGACCCAGTACTTC. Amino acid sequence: CASSLKVRETQYF.